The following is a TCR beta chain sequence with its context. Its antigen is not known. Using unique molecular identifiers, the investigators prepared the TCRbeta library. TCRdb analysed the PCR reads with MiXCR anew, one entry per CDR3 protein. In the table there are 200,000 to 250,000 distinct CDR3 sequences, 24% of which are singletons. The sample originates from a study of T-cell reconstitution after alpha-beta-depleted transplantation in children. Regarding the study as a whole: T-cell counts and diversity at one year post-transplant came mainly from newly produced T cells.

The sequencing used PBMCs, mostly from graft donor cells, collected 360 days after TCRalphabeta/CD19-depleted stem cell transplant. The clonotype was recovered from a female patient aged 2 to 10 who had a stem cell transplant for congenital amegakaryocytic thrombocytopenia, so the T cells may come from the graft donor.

The chain's CDR3 is CAGARAGGFCQPQHF. The CDR3, as DNA: TGTGCCGGAGCTCGTGCAGGGGGCTTTTGTCAGCCCCAGCATTTT. This chain joins TRBV19 and TRBJ1-5, with 8 bases aligning to TRBD1. The V segment lost 11 bases and the J segment 6 bases; nucleotides outside the gene matches: 15. The CDR3 covers 15 residues. In germline, CDR1 is LNHDA, CDR2 SQIVND (reference sequence).